This T cell receptor beta chain was obtained from a study of blood T cells in healthy people across ages. As for the study in general: About one barcoded beta molecule per two T cells came from capture by template switching.

Per the germline V gene, CDR1 is SGHTA and CDR2 is FQGNSA. The CDR3 sequence is 16 residues long. V shed 5 bases and J shed 5 bases, with 16 bases lying between them. The study drew donors from healthy Caucasian individuals in Russia aged roughly 6 to 90. Concerning this clonotype itself: Its antigen is unidentified. This could be a read error, since a much larger clone is one nucleotide away.

A second PCR, run for about 7 to 11 cycles, used a sample-barcoded 5' primer plus a J-beta primer mix. Each cDNA molecule received a tag from a template-switch adaptor that had 12 random nucleotides. Via MiXCR, TCRdb re-called the 5' RACE reads, giving one row per CDR3 protein. The sample has about 1.1 million distinct CDR3 sequences, around two fifths seen once. Findings of the study overall: Estimates of total diversity, which came from one million sequenced T cells, were considered to be underestimates.

Sequencing was carried out using blood. This chain uses TRBV7-2 with TRBJ1-6, with D tentatively TRBD1 (5 bases). This receptor was taken from a man aged 18 to 30 in good health. CDR3 nucleotide sequence: TGTGCCAGCAGCCCGTCGTCAGGGTCCCATAATTCACCCCTCCACTTT. Translated, it gives CASSPSSGSHNSPLHF.